This T cell receptor (beta chain) comes out of a study of blood T cell repertoires in COVID-19. This clone appeared a few times. Only in-frame clones appear in the TCRdb table, and some are missing; sequencing was by immunoSEQ multiplex PCR. The sample gives 90,000 to 140,000 clones, roughly 85% of which show up once; 15% to 17% is in the top ten. Between the trimmed V and J ends, which lost 4 bases and 5 bases, there was a span of 10 bases. The CDR3 loop spans 13 amino acids. Germline V gives CDR1 KGHDR, CDR2 SFDVKD. This sequence joins TRBV24-1 and TRBJ1-1, with D possibly being TRBD1 (6 bases). The sample consisted of peripheral blood. The sequence derives from an elderly woman with acute or convalescent COVID-19. CDR3 in amino acids: CATSEGGRTEAFF. In DNA form, the CDR3 reads TGTGCCACCAGTGAAGGGGGACGGACTGAAGCTTTCTTT.